The T cell receptor (beta chain) under discussion was sequenced for a study of T cell responses to AZD1222 COVID-19 vaccine (dated by TCRdb to about 2021). At the level of the whole study: AZD1222 recipients whose second dose came at about 4 weeks and those whose second dose came at about 12 weeks were combined into one group, since spike-specific TCR depth and breadth did not differ between the two schedules. TCR sequencing was performed for more than 230 trial participants, of whom some 200 were given two doses of AZD1222 and around 25 were given two doses of MenACWY control vaccine. Trial participants were enrolled into age subgroups of 18-55, 56-69 and 70-plus years, which contained about 150, 27 and 61 TCR-sequenced participants, respectively. Paper-wide results and their limitations: Because no day 14 peak-response samples were available, repertoires were characterized only after the peak T cell response. CD4 TCRs associated with the vaccine covered the entire spike protein, and the dominant responses were in regions 160-218 and 743-854. After two AZD1222 doses, both the breadth and the depth of spike-specific TCRs were significantly higher than at day 0 and than in MenACWY recipients. Epitopes outside the regions mutated in the B.1.351 and B.1.1.7 variants were reportedly recognized by nearly half of the unique spike-specific TCRs. Conclusions about previously exposed vaccinees are limited because only a handful of AZD1222 recipients were SARS-CoV-2 seropositive at baseline. In the small 56-69-year group, the increase in depth fell short of significance, most likely because of low power. Most participants were white British and females outnumbered males, and the authors suggested that clonal diversity may have been underestimated.

The CDR3 regions of human TCRbeta chains were analyzed by immunosequencing. The original methods were these. Repertoire TCRs were matched against a reference library of SARS-CoV-2-specific TCRs generated with the MIRA antigen-specificity platform. Breadth was defined as the fraction of unique TCRs that were SARS-CoV-2-associated, and depth was defined as the fraction of total T cells that were SARS-CoV-2-associated. Using the MIRA data, each spike-specific TCR was mapped to the spike region that the TCR reacts to and placed in a CD4 or CD8 class. Log10-transformed breadth and depth values were compared by one-way ANOVA with Sidak's multiple comparisons tests. The table comes from immuneACCESS by way of TCRdb, which keeps in-frame sequences with V and J called. Part of the clones is missing from these tables; in studies checked, under half for an unresolved V gene and the rest for unknown reasons. Clonal size and the V and J genes are those of that table, whereas D and trimming came from the DNA. Counted in this sample were about 110,000 clones; almost 90% of them appeared once. 5.1% of the sample goes to the ten largest clones.

Looking up the germline V gene (reference sequence) yields CDR1 LGHDT and CDR2 YNNKEL. Reading from cysteine to phenylalanine, the CDR3 counts 11 amino acids. Only CDR3 DNA remains: 33 bases, in frame from the first base. Deletion took 2 bases off V and 12 bases off J, with a span of 10 bases between the germline ends. About this clone itself: The specificity of this receptor is unknown. Base qualities are not at hand, and no much larger clone is one base apart.

This specimen's time point label, per the study, means: baseline before first vaccination. Vaccinee samples came from UK trials COV001 and COV002, including a single-blind randomized controlled phase 2/3 trial of AZD1222 (ChAdOx1 nCoV-19) in healthy adults. For TCRbeta chain sequencing, PBMC samples from trial participants were taken at day 0 and at day 28 after the second dose. The clonotype originates from an adult in good health. The sequencing here drew on peripheral blood, taken on day 0 of AZD1222 vaccination. The chain links TRBV3-1 (or the pseudogene TRBV3-2) with TRBJ1-1; the D gene is perhaps TRBD1, on 5 matching bases. The CDR3 reads as follows: CASSQYRGTFF. DNA sequence: TGTGCCAGCAGCCAATATCGGGGCACTTTCTTT.